A selection of T cell receptor beta chains follows, all from one sample in a study of graft-versus-host responses after intestinal transplantation. Profiled with immunoSEQ multiplex PCR; TCRdb holds only in-frame clones, not every one. The table includes 40,000 to 45,000 clones, 91% detected once. This sample comprised PBMCs, obtained approximately 320 days after intestinal transplant. The source is a human patient who received an intestinal transplant, so some T cells may come from the graft donor. Both conserved end residues are part of each CDR3. A D gene is named only where the DNA matches it firmly. Not every row has a clone size; where given, it reads once, few, many or a size class.

.,TRBV7-3,TRBJ2-2,.,CASSLLRGKGNTGELFF,TGTGCCAGCAGCTTACTCAGGGGAAAAGGGAACACCGGGGAGCTGTTTTTT
.,TRBV11-3,TRBJ1-1,.,CASSFGGAAEAFF,TGTGCCAGCAGTTTCGGGGGCGCAGCTGAAGCTTTCTTT
TRBD1,TRBV29-1,TRBJ2-3,.,CSVVPTGNPTDTQYF,TGCAGCGTTGTCCCGACAGGGAATCCCACAGATACGCAGTATTTT
TRBD2,TRBV6-5,TRBJ2-1,.,CASNLAGGSGNEQFF,TGTGCCAGCAACCTAGCGGGAGGGAGTGGGAATGAGCAGTTCTTC
TRBD1,TRBV5-1,TRBJ1-6,.,CASSTGQGPPLHF,TGCGCCAGCAGCACCGGACAGGGGCCACCCCTCCACTTT
TRBD1,TRBV6-4,TRBJ1-6,.,CASSDNPGGATPLHF,TGTGCCAGCAGTGACAACCCAGGGGGCGCGACACCCCTCCACTTT
.,TRBV5-1,TRBJ1-1,.,CASSPPSTGVNTEAFF,TGCGCCAGCAGCCCCCCCTCGACAGGAGTGAACACTGAAGCTTTCTTT
.,TRBV28,TRBJ2-1,.,CASSSRTVTGDEQFF,TGTGCCAGCAGTTCGAGGACAGTCACCGGGGATGAGCAGTTCTTC
TRBD2,TRBV2,TRBJ2-2,.,CASRSAGVVIGELFF,TGTGCCAGCAGGTCAGCGGGAGTGGTGATCGGGGAGCTGTTTTTT
TRBD1,TRBV2,TRBJ2-1,.,CASTDRGRWNEQFF,TGTGCCAGCACCGACAGGGGGCGCTGGAATGAGCAGTTCTTC
TRBD1,TRBV5-6,TRBJ2-3,.,CASSRRTGESFLDTQYF,TGTGCCAGCAGCAGAAGGACAGGGGAGTCGTTTCTAGATACGCAGTATTTT
TRBD1,TRBV2,TRBJ2-7,.,CASVGQGAHEQYF,TGTGCCAGCGTAGGACAGGGGGCTCACGAGCAGTACTTC
.,TRBV28,TRBJ2-1,.,CASSFLPGVGEQFF,TGTGCCAGCAGTTTTTTACCCGGGGTAGGCGAGCAGTTCTTC
.,TRBV2,TRBJ1-5,once,CASSDLQNNQPQHF,TGTGCCAGCAGTGATTTGCAGAACAATCAGCCCCAGCATTTT
.,TRBV6-1,TRBJ1-6,.,CASSRVLGTNSPLHF,TGTGCCAGCAGTCGCGTATTGGGAACTAATTCACCCCTCCACTTT
.,TRBV3-1/TRBV3-2,TRBJ2-7,.,CANPGEYF,TGTGCCAACCCAGGGGAGTACTTC
.,TRBV9,TRBJ1-1,.,CASSVATGNAEAFF,TGTGCCAGCAGCGTAGCTACAGGGAACGCTGAAGCTTTCTTT
TRBD1,TRBV5-1,TRBJ2-2,.,CASSSDRGNTGELFF,TGCGCCAGCAGCTCGGACAGGGGAAACACCGGGGAGCTGTTTTTT
TRBD1,TRBV28,TRBJ2-3,once,CASSRAGGSGTDTQYF,TGTGCCAGCAGTAGAGCAGGGGGCTCTGGCACAGATACGCAGTATTTT
.,TRBV28,TRBJ2-7,.,CASSLAGTVGQYF,TGTGCCAGCAGTTTAGCGGGAACGGTCGGGCAGTACTTC
TRBD2,TRBV27,TRBJ2-7,.,CASSSPTSGVSEQYF,TGTGCCAGCAGTTCCCCGACTAGCGGGGTCTCCGAGCAGTACTTC
.,TRBV10-3,TRBJ2-1,.,CAISVSSGPLLRNEQFF,TGTGCCATCAGTGTAAGTTCCGGGCCCCTATTAAGAAATGAGCAGTTCTTC
TRBD1,TRBV19,TRBJ2-1,.,CASSIDLDRGLYNEQFF,TGTGCCAGTAGTATAGACTTAGACAGGGGGCTCTACAATGAGCAGTTCTTC
.,TRBV6-1,TRBJ2-2,few,CANPRGGPGSCFF,.
TRBD1,TRBV29-1,TRBJ1-1,.,CSVVRTGTNTEAFF,TGCAGCGTCGTCAGGACAGGGACGAACACTGAAGCTTTCTTT
.,TRBV9,TRBJ2-6,.,CASSPEYPTSGANVLTF,TGTGCCAGCAGCCCAGAGTATCCAACCTCTGGGGCCAACGTCCTGACTTTC
.,TRBV6-1,TRBJ2-7,.,CASSRIKTQGNEQYF,TGTGCCAGCAGCCGAATCAAGACTCAGGGAAACGAGCAGTACTTC
TRBD2,TRBV2,TRBJ2-3,.,CASSEASGGPTDTQYF,TGTGCCAGCAGTGAAGCTAGCGGGGGACCCACAGATACGCAGTATTTT
TRBD1,TRBV11-2,TRBJ1-6,.,CASSLGGGRDNSPLHF,TGTGCCAGCAGCTTAGGAGGGGGCCGTGATAATTCACCCCTCCACTTT
.,TRBV28,TRBJ2-3,.,CASSYRADTQYF,TGTGCCAGCAGTTACAGGGCAGATACGCAGTATTTT